The following is a T cell receptor beta chain sequence with its context. Its antigen is currently not known. Sequence at one end of the junction differs from germline and may be a read error. A patient counted as having stable Graves' hyperthyroidism if no progression to ophthalmopathy occurred over 18 months of follow-up. Hyperthyroidism patients were newly diagnosed, with disease duration under 2 months, and aged 18 to 65 years. Exclusion was applied to patients with uncontrolled infections, other autoimmune diseases, pregnancy or lactation. Diagnoses were established on the basis of clinical symptoms, serum thyroxine and TRAb, thyroid ultrasound, and orbital computed tomography. PBMCs were isolated from more than 9 ml of fresh peripheral blood by Ficoll-Paque density gradient centrifugation. Trizol reagent was used to extract total RNA, and RNA quality was then checked on an Agilent 2100 Bioanalyzer.

This sample is drawn from a study of T cells in Graves' hyperthyroidism and ophthalmopathy (dated by TCRdb to about 2019). Notes on the research overall: Peripheral blood was sampled at the time of initial diagnosis, prior to any treatment. To identify TCR V-J signatures that set the groups apart, the researchers used a discovery cohort of more than 95 patients, made up of fewer than 50 with Graves' ophthalmopathy and 57 with stable Graves' hyperthyroidism. Prospective prediction of ophthalmopathy was tested in an independent validation cohort consisting of some 20 hyperthyroidism patients and some 15 patients who later progressed to ophthalmopathy. For training and testing, the 100 or so patients in the discovery cohort were randomly divided in a 7:3 ratio. The study also compared thyroid tissue and blood T-cell repertoires from 5 to 7 Graves' hyperthyroidism patients. After sampling, hyperthyroidism patients received methimazole starting at 30 mg daily, and ophthalmopathy patients received high-dose intravenous methylprednisolone. The paper describes TCR Vbeta CDR3 sequencing of roughly 130 peripheral blood samples, made up of roughly 40 ophthalmopathy patients, around 78 hyperthyroidism patients and some 17 progressor patients. Results the study describes overall, beyond this receptor: In cross-validation, a model built on a 13 V-J signature told ophthalmopathy apart from stable hyperthyroidism with under 90% sensitivity and around 83% specificity, and in testing the same model reached 80%/75%. No statistical method was used to set the sample size in advance, and investigators knew the group allocation. Blood samples also contained most of the expanded thyroid clonotypes (frequency above 0.001), which suggests that blood repertoires may reflect thyroid immune responses. In validation, the model predicted progression to ophthalmopathy with over 60% sensitivity and 72% to 75% specificity, a median of about 6 months before onset.

From its cysteine to its phenylalanine, the CDR3 spans 14 amino acids. Left in the record is the CDR3 DNA by itself, 42 bases read in frame from the first base. In the germline V gene (reference sequence), CDR1 corresponds to LNHDA and CDR2 to SQIVND. The TCR beta CDR3 regions were amplified from RNA transcripts. A first-round RT-PCR of the TCR CDR3 used the HTBI primer set with the Qiagen OneStep RT-PCR kit. A second multiplex PCR round built the libraries, followed by size selection and purification. Paired-end sequencing of the libraries was performed with 100 bp reads on an Illumina HiSeq2000. As for how the authors treated the data: SOAPnuke was used to process the raw data, throwing out any read that contained adapters or uncalled bases, had a mean Phred below 15, or lacked an exact constant-primer or identifier match. COPE v1.2.5 was used to merge the high-quality paired reads, and each unique nucleotide sequence was defined as a clonotype. Clonotypes were aligned to IMGT TRBV, TRBD and TRBJ reference segments using MiTCR v1.1. Only V-J combinations with frequency above 0.0001, covering 99% to 99.2% of repertoires, were analysed. The TCS score was defined as F50 (clonal expansion) divided by E x V (chaos), with BLOSUM62-based TCRdist calculated between CDR3 peptides within each V-J. Welch's t-statistics and random forest reduced approximately 520 V-J features to 10 to 15, which were used in a naive Bayes classifier (R e1071). TCRdb applied fastp at Q25 and MiXCR to the public reads, then kept only in-frame beta chains. Rows are unified per CDR3 protein, each entry keeping the most common DNA and genes. These V and J calls are TCRdb output, not the study's own analysis. The sample table contains about 690,000 distinct CDR3 sequences; only one count was recorded for roughly 17% of them. The ten most abundant clones make up around a sixth of the sample.

The chain employs TRBV19 and TRBJ2-7; TRBD1 is a possible D gene, resting on 6 matching bases. The sequenced sample was blood. The TCR originated in a man in his fifties with Graves' hyperthyroidism. The sequence in DNA is TGTGCCAGTAGTATCGCCGTCACAGGGAGAGAGCTGTACTTC. Translated, this gives CASSIAVTGRELYF.